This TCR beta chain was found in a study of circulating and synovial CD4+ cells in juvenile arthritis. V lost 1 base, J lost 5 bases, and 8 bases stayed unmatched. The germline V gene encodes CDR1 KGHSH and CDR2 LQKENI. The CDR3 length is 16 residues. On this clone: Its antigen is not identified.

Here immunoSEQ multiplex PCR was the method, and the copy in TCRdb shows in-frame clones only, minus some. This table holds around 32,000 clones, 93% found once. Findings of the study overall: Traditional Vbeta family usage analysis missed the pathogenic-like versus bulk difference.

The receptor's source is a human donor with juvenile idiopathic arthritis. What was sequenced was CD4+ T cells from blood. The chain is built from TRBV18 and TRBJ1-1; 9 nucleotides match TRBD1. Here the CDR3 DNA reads TGTGCCAGCTCACCACAACAGGGGGCAAGTAGGACTGAAGCTTTCTTT. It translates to CASSPQQGASRTEAFF. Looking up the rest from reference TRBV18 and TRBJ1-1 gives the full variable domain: NAGVMQNPRHLVRRRGQEARLRCSPMKGHSHVYWYRQLPEEGLKFMVYLQKENIIDESGMPKERFSAEFPKEGPSILRIQQVVRGDSAAYFCASSPQQGASRTEAFFGQGTRLTVV.